This T cell receptor (beta chain) was captured in a study of cytomegalovirus exposure and HLA in healthy donors. Germline V gives CDR1 LNHDA, CDR2 SQIVND (reference sequence). Trimming stripped 1 base from V and 4 bases from J, with 23 bases between. The CDR3 runs to 19 residues. This table comes from immunoSEQ multiplex PCR, and its TCRdb copy is limited to in-frame clones, with some not included. Among more than 85,000 clones listed, about 94% were seen once. The chain employs TRBV19 and TRBJ2-1; weak D call: TRBD1 (6 bases). The TCR was taken from a woman in her thirties in good health and CMV-seropositive. Input material: PBMCs. The CDR3 protein is CASSIGRNRGQGKYNEQFF. DNA for the CDR3: TGTGCCAGTAGTATAGGGAGGAACCGAGGGCAGGGGAAGTACAATGAGCAGTTCTTC.